Following are 15 T cell receptor beta chains from one sample sequenced in a study of T cells in localized non-small cell lung cancer. Sequencing was performed with immunoSEQ multiplex PCR; in TCRdb, only in-frame clones are kept and a portion is missing. The sample has over 5,500 clones, 40% to 45% seen once. Specimen: lung tumor tissue, collected before any cancer treatment. The receptors here all came from a woman aged 35 to 69 with stage II squamous cell lung carcinoma.

This clone was detected a few times. The V and J genes are TRBV6-8 and TRBJ1-1; 9 bases fit TRBD1. The trim removed 6 bases at V and 1 base at J, leaving 6 bases unmatched. The CDR3 has 15 residues. Germline CDR1 reads MNHGY; CDR2 reads SAAAGT. CDR3 in DNA: TGTGCCAGCAGGGACCAGGGACAGGGGAACACTGAAGCTTTCTTT. This encodes CASRDQGQGNTEAFF.

This clone came up a few times. The gene calls are TRBV11-3 and TRBJ1-5; D ambiguous. The CDR3 consists of 15 residues. Trimming took off 2 bases at V and 3 bases at J, with 11 bases between the two ends. CDR1 is SGHNT and CDR2 is YENEEA in the germline V gene. CDR3 sequence: CASSLRLGHNQPQHF. The CDR3 DNA is TGTGCCAGCAGCTTAAGGCTAGGGCACAATCAGCCCCAGCATTTT.

In this sample, this clone turned up a few times. The CDR3 DNA reads TGTGCCAGCAGTTTGTTGACTAGCGGGAGACCCAATGAGCAGTTCTTC. This codes for CASSLLTSGRPNEQFF. This sequence joins TRBV27 and TRBJ2-1; 12 bases match TRBD2. V was clipped by 3 bases and J by 6 bases; unmatched bases: 6. Germline V gene lookup returns CDR1 MNHEY and CDR2 SMNVEV (reference sequence). The CDR3 has 16 residues.

This chain links TRBV15 with TRBJ2-5; D may be TRBD1 (5 bases). The CDR3 runs 15 residues. Looked up from germline, CDR1 is LNHNV and CDR2 is YYDKDF (reference sequence). V was shortened by 1 base and J by 2 bases, with 11 bases between the two germline ends. CDR3 coding DNA: TGTGCCACCAGCAGAGTTGCGCAGGGACAAGAGACCCAGTACTTC. The encoded protein is CATSRVAQGQETQYF.

The V and J genes are TRBV25-1 and TRBJ1-5; TRBD1 agrees at 7 bases. The CDR3 extends over 14 amino acids. With 8 bases clipped from V and 0 bases from J, the junction kept 4 bases outside the gene matches. The V gene's germline CDR1 is MGHDK and CDR2 SYGVNS. The CDR3 region has the DNA TGTGCCAGCGGGACAGCCTATAGCAATCAGCCCCAGCATTTT. This gives the protein CASGTAYSNQPQHF.

The rearrangement links TRBV6-8 to TRBJ2-1; either TRBD1 or TRBD2 may fit D (6 bases each). In germline, CDR1 is MNHGY, CDR2 SAAAGT. The CDR3 is 16 residues long. V was cut by 5 bases and J by 5 bases, with 19 bases left in between. The CDR3 DNA follows: TGTGCCAGCAGTCGACGGGGGCGGCGCCCGGACAATGAGCAGTTCTTC. Amino acid sequence: CASSRRGRRPDNEQFF.

The chain carries TRBV29-1 and TRBJ1-3; unclear D gene. Germline lookup yields CDR1 SQVTM and CDR2 ANQGSEA. This CDR3 has 13 amino acids. The V and J ends lost 7 bases and 0 bases respectively, with 10 bases between them. The CDR3 spells CSAGGYSGNTIYF. DNA of the CDR3: TGCAGCGCCGGCGGTTACTCTGGAAACACCATATATTTT.

CDR3 amino acids: CSVVDGGGGYTF. CDR3 DNA sequence: TGCAGCGTTGTGGACGGGGGGGGAGGCTACACCTTC. The V call is TRBV29-1, the J call TRBJ1-2; TRBD1 is a possible D gene (5 bases). The CDR3 is made up of 12 amino acids. V was trimmed by 4 bases and J by 8 bases, leaving 14 bases between them. CDR1 SQVTM and CDR2 ANQGSEA come from the germline V gene. The full variable domain, its missing parts supplied by reference TRBV29-1 and TRBJ1-2, is SAVISQKPSRDICQRGTSLTIQCQVDSQVTMMFWYRQQPGQSLTLIATANQGSEATYESGFVIDKFPISRPNLTFSTLTVSNMSPEDSSIYLCSVVDGGGGYTFGSGTRLTVV.

The chain links TRBV6-8 to TRBJ1-1, with D perhaps TRBD1 (5 bases). CDR3 length equals 13 residues. V was pared by 6 bases and J by 3 bases, with 11 bases between. The germline V gene has CDR1 MNHGY and CDR2 SAAAGT. CDR3 sequence reads: CASRGGRDTEAFF. The CDR3 DNA follows: TGTGCCAGCAGGGGGGGTCGCGACACTGAAGCTTTCTTT.

Within the sample, this clone is medium-sized. This chain links TRBV6-8 with TRBJ2-1; the match to TRBD2 covers 9 bases. The CDR3 consists of 13 residues. J lost 7 bases, V lost 9 bases, and 7 bases had no gene match. Looked up from germline, CDR1 is MNHGY and CDR2 is SAAAGT. CDR3 DNA sequence: TGTGCCAGTTTCGGACTAGCGTGGAATGAGCAGTTCTTC. Amino acid sequence: CASFGLAWNEQFF.

The genes are TRBV18 and TRBJ1-5, with D possibly being TRBD1 (6 bases). V was cut by 3 bases and J by 7 bases, with 19 bases left in between. The length of the CDR3 is 16 residues. The germline CDR1 and CDR2 sequences are KGHSH and LQKENI. CDR3 DNA: TGTGCCAGCTCACCGCCGCTCGGGGGCTCGGGACAGCCCCAGCATTTT. Its translation: CASSPPLGGSGQPQHF.

This clone was seen a handful of times. The V call is TRBV6-8, the J call TRBJ1-2; tentative D call: TRBD1 (6 bases). The CDR3 loop spans 13 amino acids. CDR1 MNHGY and CDR2 SAAAGT come from the germline V gene. Trimming shortened V by 4 bases and J by 8 bases, and 14 bases separated the two germline ends. CDR3 bases: TGTGCCAGCAGTTGGCTCCTCAGGGGAGGCTACACCTTC. This encodes CASSWLLRGGYTF.

The chain uses TRBV25-1 and TRBJ2-2; D gene ambiguous. The V end was cut by 2 bases, the J end by 8 bases, with 6 bases between. Germline V gives CDR1 MGHDK, CDR2 SYGVNS. This CDR3 region has 12 residues. As DNA, the CDR3 is TGTGCCAGCAGTGAAGTTCCGGGGGAGCTGTTTTTT. Residues: CASSEVPGELFF.

A note on this clone: Germline and junction disagree at one end, which may indicate a read error. This chain joins TRBV6-8 and TRBJ1-3; D call uncertain. The germline V gene has CDR1 MNHGY and CDR2 SAAAGT. CDR3 length: 16 residues. The CDR3 is CASSDSGRASGNTIYF. The CDR3 DNA reads TGTGCCAGCAGTGACTCTGGTAGGGCCTCTGGAAACACCATATATTTT.

This clone counts as medium-sized (0.01 to 0.1%). The chain links TRBV6-8 to TRBJ1-1; perhaps TRBD1 as D (6 bases). CDR1 and CDR2 from the germline V gene are MNHGY and SAAAGT. The V gene lost 8 bases and the J gene lost 4 bases, with 11 bases spanning the gap. This CDR3 spans 12 amino acids. CDR3 protein: CASVTGLTEAFF. The CDR3 nucleotides are TGTGCCAGCGTGACAGGACTCACTGAAGCTTTCTTT.